Listed below are T cell receptor beta chains from one sample, sequenced in a study of blood T cell repertoires in COVID-19. Libraries were prepared by immunoSEQ multiplex PCR; TCRdb keeps only in-frame clonotypes and omits some of them. This sample carries about 280,000 clones, approximately 80% of them seen once, and the ten largest clones take approximately 5%. Source material: PBMCs or T cells enriched from blood (not recorded which). All receptors come from a man aged 40-49 years who had been exposed to COVID-19. Both conserved end residues are part of each CDR3. D genes are given only for firm matches. Size is omitted from some rows. Given values are once, few, many or a class for expanded clones.

>TRBD2|TRBJ2-7|TRBV6-6|NA
CASSNAGLVDEQYF
TGTGCCAGCAGCAACGCGGGACTAGTTGACGAGCAGTACTTC
>NA|TRBJ1-3|TRBV6-5|few
CASRYDVGGGNTIYF
TGTGCCAGCAGGTACGACGTCGGAGGGGGAAACACCATATATTTT
>TRBD1|TRBJ2-7|TRBV28|NA
CASSKDSGGHQAYEQYF
TGTGCCAGCAGCAAAGACTCAGGGGGCCACCAAGCCTACGAGCAGTACTTC
>TRBD2|TRBJ2-7|TRBV7-6|few
CASSLDVVSGNEQYF
TGTGCCAGCAGCTTAGATGTCGTTAGCGGGAACGAGCAGTACTTC
>TRBD1|TRBJ1-1|TRBV27|NA
CASFRGPTEGAFF
TGTGCCAGCTTTAGGGGGCCCACGGAGGGGGCTTTCTTT
>NA|TRBJ2-7|TRBV5-1|NA
CASSPLGVGYEQYF
TGCGCCAGCAGCCCTCTCGGGGTAGGCTACGAGCAGTACTTC
>TRBD1|TRBJ1-1|TRBV9|NA
CASSVSGGVTEAFF
TGTGCCAGCAGCGTATCAGGGGGCGTCACTGAAGCTTTCTTT
>NA|TRBJ2-3|TRBV9|NA
CASSYLAAPTDTQYF
TGTGCCAGCAGCTACTTAGCGGCCCCCACAGATACGCAGTATTTT
>NA|TRBJ2-5|TRBV9|NA
CASSAGTKLQETQYF
TGTGCCAGCAGCGCCGGGACAAAACTTCAAGAGACCCAGTACTTC
>NA|TRBJ1-2|TRBV2|many
CASSELVGSYGYTF
TGTGCCAGCAGTGAATTGGTCGGTTCCTATGGCTACACCTTC
>NA|TRBJ1-1|TRBV9|NA
CASSVGGGGNTEAFF
TGTGCCAGCAGCGTAGGAGGGGGTGGGAACACTGAAGCTTTCTTT
>TRBD1|TRBJ1-6|TRBV19|NA
CASSPGQGRRTLHF
TGTGCCAGTTCTCCGGGACAGGGGCGCAGGACCCTCCACTTT
>NA|TRBJ2-3|TRBV27|NA
CASSLEQPEDTQYF
TGTGCCAGCAGTTTAGAACAGCCTGAAGATACGCAGTATTTT
>NA|TRBJ1-1|TRBV3-1/TRBV3-2|once
CASSQQGRVNTEAFF
TGTGCCAGCAGCCAACAGGGTCGGGTGAACACTGAAGCTTTCTTT
>TRBD2|TRBJ2-2|TRBV18|NA
CASSVTSGVNTGELFF
TGTGCCAGCTCAGTAACTAGCGGAGTGAACACCGGGGAGCTGTTTTTT
>TRBD2|TRBJ2-1|TRBV14|NA
CASSRRGYSGRVTYNEQFF
TGTGCCAGCAGCAGGAGGGGATATAGCGGGAGGGTGACCTACAATGAGCAGTTCTTC
>NA|TRBJ2-2|TRBV6-5|NA
CASSSSDKNTGELFF
TGTGCCAGCAGTTCTAGCGACAAGAACACCGGGGAGCTGTTTTTT
>NA|TRBJ2-2|TRBV19|few
CASSIGRVPGELFF
TGTGCCAGTAGTATAGGCAGGGTTCCCGGGGAGCTGTTTTTT
>NA|TRBJ2-3|TRBV2|NA
CASVRSVAQDTQYF
TGTGCCAGCGTACGGAGCGTGGCCCAAGATACGCAGTATTTT
>NA|TRBJ1-2|TRBV9|NA
CASSGVNYGYTF
TGTGCCAGCAGTGGAGTTAACTATGGCTACACCTTC
>NA|TRBJ2-3|TRBV4-2|NA
CASSQRGTDTQYF
TGTGCCAGCAGCCAACGGGGAACAGATACGCAGTATTTT
>TRBD2|TRBJ2-3|TRBV5-1|many
CASSKTSGSTDTQYF
TGCGCCAGCAGCAAGACTAGCGGAAGCACAGATACGCAGTATTTT
>TRBD1|TRBJ1-3|TRBV6-5|NA
CASAGTVSGNTIYF
TGTGCCAGCGCTGGGACAGTCTCTGGAAACACCATATATTTT
>TRBD2|TRBJ2-1|TRBV3-1/TRBV3-2|NA
CASYRGAGGEQFF
TGTGCCAGCTACCGGGGGGCGGGAGGAGAGCAGTTCTTC
>TRBD2|TRBJ2-1|TRBV5-4|NA
CASSLASGEYNEQFF
TGTGCCAGCAGCTTAGCTAGCGGAGAATACAATGAGCAGTTCTTC
>NA|TRBJ1-4|TRBV4-1|NA
CASSQDRGAGLGKLFF
TGCGCCAGCAGCCAAGATCGCGGGGCGGGTCTAGGAAAACTGTTTTTT
>TRBD2|TRBJ2-3|TRBV14|NA
CASSLGLAGSTDTQYF
TGTGCCAGCAGTTTGGGACTAGCGGGTTCCACAGATACGCAGTATTTT
>NA|TRBJ2-5|TRBV27|NA
CASRNTWLETQYF
TGTGCCAGCAGAAACACGTGGTTAGAGACCCAGTACTTC
>NA|TRBJ2-7|TRBV6-1|NA
CASSEAGLSYEQYF
TGTGCCAGCAGTGAAGCGGGACTTTCCTACGAGCAGTACTTC
>NA|TRBJ2-1|TRBV9|NA
CASSVEREQFF
TGTGCCAGCAGCGTAGAGAGAGAGCAGTTCTTC
>NA|TRBJ2-1|TRBV12-5|NA
CASVRGQLRDEQFF
TGTGCTAGTGTTCGGGGACAACTTAGGGATGAGCAGTTCTTC
>NA|TRBJ1-4|TRBV27|NA
CASSGGPNEKLFF
TGTGCCAGCAGCGGGGGTCCTAATGAAAAACTGTTTTTT
>NA|TRBJ2-1|TRBV9|NA
CASSVETGHNEQFF
TGTGCCAGCAGCGTAGAGACAGGTCACAATGAGCAGTTCTTC
>NA|TRBJ1-2|TRBV11-2|NA
CASSLDPTAPYGYTF
TGTGCCAGCAGCTTAGATCCTACAGCTCCCTATGGCTACACCTTC
>TRBD2|TRBJ2-1|TRBV29-1|NA
CSAASGAYNEQFF
TGCAGCGCGGCTAGCGGAGCGTACAATGAGCAGTTCTTC
>NA|TRBJ1-1|TRBV27|NA
CASRAGDTEAFF
TGTGCCAGCAGGGCCGGGGACACTGAAGCTTTCTTT
>NA|TRBJ2-3|TRBV6-5|NA
CASYSGFTDTQYF
TGTGCCAGCTATTCGGGATTCACAGATACGCAGTATTTT
>TRBD1|TRBJ1-2|TRBV3-1/TRBV3-2|NA
CASSQEEENRGRDGYTF
TGTGCCAGCAGCCAAGAAGAGGAAAACAGGGGTCGGGATGGCTACACCTTC
>TRBD2|TRBJ2-5|TRBV4-1|NA
CASSPAGVETQYF
TGCGCCAGCAGCCCAGCGGGAGTCGAGACCCAGTACTTC
>NA|TRBJ2-6|TRBV11-1|once
CASSPGPPGANVLTF
TGTGCCAGCAGCCCGGGTCCCCCTGGGGCCAACGTCCTGACTTTC
>TRBD1|TRBJ2-7|TRBV11-2|NA
CASSLGTGSYEQYF
TGTGCCAGCAGCTTAGGGACAGGCTCCTACGAGCAGTACTTC
>NA|TRBJ2-3|TRBV19|few
CASSIRPGSDTQYF
TGTGCCAGTAGTATACGTCCAGGGTCAGATACGCAGTATTTT
>NA|TRBJ1-2|TRBV18|NA
CASSPDTDDGYTF
TGTGCCAGCTCACCCGACACCGACGATGGCTACACCTTC
>NA|TRBJ2-6|TRBV30|NA
CAWSVTSGANVLTF
TGTGCCTGGAGTGTAACTTCCGGGGCCAACGTCCTGACTTTC
>TRBD1|TRBJ2-5|TRBV7-9|few
CASSPGGAWETQYF
TGTGCCAGCTCCCCAGGGGGCGCGTGGGAGACCCAGTACTTC
>TRBD1|TRBJ1-1|TRBV7-9|NA
CASSSWGQKNTEAFF
TGTGCCAGCAGCTCCTGGGGACAGAAGAACACTGAAGCTTTCTTT
>TRBD2|TRBJ2-7|TRBV6-5|NA
CASSYSHGGFEQYF
TGTGCCAGCAGTTACTCGCACGGGGGGTTCGAGCAGTACTTC
>NA|TRBJ2-1|TRBV7-3|NA
CASSSMGGAQGLFF
TGTGCCAGCAGCTCAATGGGCGGGGCCCAAGGACTGTTCTTC
>TRBD1|TRBJ1-3|TRBV6-1|many
CASSARQGPSSGNTIYF
TGTGCCAGCAGTGCAAGACAGGGGCCCAGCTCTGGAAACACCATATATTTT
>NA|TRBJ2-5|TRBV7-3|NA
CASSLEGGLSTHF
TGTGCCAGCAGCTTAGAGGGAGGCCTTAGCACGCACTTC
>NA|TRBJ2-1|TRBV20-1|NA
CSPDSGNEQFF
TGCAGTCCGGATAGCGGCAATGAGCAGTTCTTC